The 22 T cell receptor beta chains listed next were all sequenced from one sample in a study of metastatic and nonmetastatic thyroid tumors. TCRdb reprocessed the PCR reads using MiXCR. In the table there are 30,000 to 40,000 clones, roughly 33% of which are singletons. All patients were treatment-naive before thyroid surgery. Sequences were obtained from tumor tissue. All receptors come from a female donor with papillary thyroid cancer or a benign thyroid nodule (not recorded which). Some clones in this sample may be carry-over from other donors' samples.

This clone was seen a few times. The chain joins TRBV28 to TRBJ2-7; no firm D call. The V and J ends lost 4 bases and 4 bases respectively, with 20 bases between them. Germline CDR1 reads MDHEN; CDR2 reads SYDVKM. The CDR3 extends over 16 amino acids. Written as DNA, the CDR3 is TGTGCCAGCAGTTCCCCGACCCCATCTCAGAAATACGAGCAGTACTTC. Protein sequence: CASSSPTPSQKYEQYF.

The chain employs TRBV5-1 and TRBJ2-2, with a tentative D call TRBD2 (6 bases). The CDR3 runs to 14 residues. V was clipped by 1 base and J by 4 bases, with 8 bases between them. Germline V gene lookup returns CDR1 SGHRS and CDR2 YFSETQ. This CDR3 is CASSLTGATGELFF. The DNA for the CDR3 is TGCGCCAGCAGCTTGACGGGAGCCACCGGGGAGCTGTTTTTT.

V and J are TRBV28 and TRBJ1-1; D may be TRBD1 (6 bases). The CDR3 covers 16 residues. Germline values: CDR1 MDHEN, CDR2 SYDVKM. The V gene lost 5 bases and the J gene lost 0 bases, with 16 bases spanning the gap. CDR3 region: CASSQETGSLNTEAFF. CDR3 nucleotides: TGTGCCAGCAGTCAGGAAACAGGGTCATTGAACACTGAAGCTTTCTTT.

The J gene is TRBJ1-3, the V gene TRBV28; 8 bases match TRBD1. This CDR3 is 18 amino acids long. V dropped 1 base and J dropped 4; count of bases not matched to a gene: 12. From germline, CDR1 is MDHEN and CDR2 SYDVKM. CDR3 protein: CASSLSSLRQGTGNTIYF. The CDR3 bases are TGTGCCAGCAGTTTATCCTCGCTTAGACAGGGGACAGGAAACACCATATATTTT.

The chain carries TRBV6-5 and TRBJ2-6; 7 bases are a match to TRBD1. Per the germline V gene, CDR1 is MNHEY and CDR2 is SVGAGI. This CDR3 comprises 17 residues. The junction had 4 bases not matched to a gene; V was cut back by 2 bases and J by 0 bases. CDR3 sequence (DNA): TGTGCCAGCAGTTACGCCGGGACAGTCTCTGGGGCCAACGTCCTGACTTTC. Translation: CASSYAGTVSGANVLTF.

This clone was picked up a small number of times. The CDR3 DNA follows: TGTGCCAGCAGGCACGGGACCAACACCGGGGAGCTGTTTTTT. It encodes CASRHGTNTGELFF. The J gene is TRBJ2-2, the V gene TRBV28; possibly TRBD1 or TRBD2 for D (5 bases each). V was shortened by 6 bases and J by 2 bases, with 10 bases between the two germline ends. The length of the CDR3 is 14 residues. Germline lookup yields CDR1 MDHEN and CDR2 SYDVKM.

The chain recombines TRBV20-1 with TRBJ1-3; maybe TRBD1 (5 bases). V was shortened by 2 bases and J by 8 bases, with 13 bases between the two germline ends. Germline V gives CDR1 DFQATT, CDR2 SNEGSKA (reference sequence). The CDR3 spans 13 residues. CDR3 bases: TGCAGTGCTAGATCCGACAGAGAAGACACCATATATTTT. Translation: CSARSDREDTIYF.

The rearrangement joins TRBV5-1 to TRBJ2-6; 7 bases are shared with TRBD2. After removal of 6 bases from V and 2 bases from J, the junction contained 8 bases not matched to a gene. CDR1 and CDR2 (germline): SGHRS, YFSETQ. The CDR3 totals 16 residues. As DNA, the CDR3 is TGCGCCAGCACCGTGGGGGGGGGAGCTGGGGCCAACGTCCTGACTTTC. As protein: CASTVGGGAGANVLTF.

CDR3 loop: CATSDPGTGRHEQYF. The CDR3 DNA sequence: TGTGCCACCAGTGATCCCGGGACAGGGAGGCACGAGCAGTACTTC. This sequence joins TRBV24-1 and TRBJ2-7; TRBD1 agrees at 9 bases. Germline trimming cut 3 bases from V and 5 bases from J; bases unmatched to any gene: 7. The germline CDR1 and CDR2 sequences are KGHDR and SFDVKD. The CDR3 spans 15 residues.

In this sample, this clone turned up many times. V usage is TRBV19 and J usage is TRBJ2-7; TRBD2 might be the D (5 bases). The CDR3 is made up of 14 amino acids. V gave up 5 bases and J gave up 0 bases, with 11 bases separating them. The germline V gene encodes CDR1 LNHDA and CDR2 SQIVND (reference sequence). In nucleotides, the CDR3 is TGTGCCAGTAGTTGGTCGAGGGACTCCTACGAGCAGTACTTC. It yields the protein CASSWSRDSYEQYF.

The chain is built from TRBV20-1 and TRBJ1-2; D remains unclear. CDR3 size: 14 residues. Germline CDR1 is DFQATT and CDR2 is SNEGSKA (reference sequence). V lost 3 bases and J 3 bases, leaving 14 bases between the germline ends. CDR3 in amino acids: CSASGGRFDYGYTF. In DNA, the CDR3 is TGCAGTGCTAGTGGAGGGAGGTTCGACTATGGCTACACCTTC.

V and J are TRBV5-1 and TRBJ1-6, with D tentatively TRBD1 (6 bases). Trimming shortened V by 3 bases and J by 7 bases, and 14 bases separated the two germline ends. Per germline, CDR1 SGHRS and CDR2 YFSETQ. The length of the CDR3 is 15 residues. The CDR3 reads CASSYTGLENSPLHF. DNA of the CDR3: TGCGCCAGCAGCTATACAGGGTTAGAAAATTCACCCCTCCACTTT.

This chain joins TRBV3-1 and TRBJ2-7; 16 nucleotides align to TRBD2. Trimming removed 4 bases from V and 5 bases from J; junction bases left unmatched: 8. The CDR3 has 17 amino acids. Germline-derived CDR1 and CDR2 are LGHDT and YNNKEL (reference sequence). The CDR3 coding sequence is TGTGCCAGCAGCCGCACCGGGACTAGCGGGAGGGCCCACGAGCAGTACTTC. The encoded protein is CASSRTGTSGRAHEQYF.

This clone occurred a few times. CDR3 residues: CASTLKVEDTQYF. The DNA for the CDR3 is TGTGCCAGCACCCTCAAGGTGGAGGATACGCAGTATTTT. The chain combines TRBV6-2 or TRBV6-3 with TRBJ2-3; D not resolved. The CDR3 contains 13 residues. Trimming took 7 bases from V and 6 from J, leaving 14 bases between them. Germline CDR1 is MNHEY and CDR2 is SVGEGT.

This clone was counted a few times. This sequence joins TRBV13 and TRBJ2-6; D is undetermined. Germline CDR1 PRHDT, CDR2 FYEKMQ (reference sequence). V lost 0 bases, J lost 4 bases, and 7 bases lay in between. The CDR3 length is 15 residues. This CDR3 is CASSLGDTGANVLTF. CDR3 DNA: TGTGCCAGCAGCTTAGGAGATACCGGGGCCAACGTCCTGACTTTC.

The rearrangement uses TRBV7-2 and TRBJ2-7; 8 nucleotides align to TRBD1. V was pared by 6 bases and J by 4 bases, with 11 bases of the junction left unmatched. Per the germline V gene, CDR1 is SGHTA and CDR2 is FQGNSA. This CDR3 is 15 amino acids long. The CDR3 protein is CASRPTGGQFYEQYF. CDR3 nucleotide sequence: TGTGCCAGCAGACCAACAGGGGGGCAGTTTTACGAGCAGTACTTC.

This sequence joins TRBV6-1 and TRBJ2-7; weak D call: TRBD1 (5 bases). The CDR3 is 12 residues long. Per the germline V gene, CDR1 is MNHNS and CDR2 is SASEGT. The V and J ends lost 10 bases and 9 bases respectively, with 19 bases between them. This chain's CDR3 is CAIKGDLASQYF. In nucleotides, the CDR3 is TGTGCCATAAAAGGGGATTTGGCGTCGCAGTACTTC.

This clone was counted a few times. This sequence joins TRBV7-2 and TRBJ1-3, with 7 bases identical to TRBD1. CDR1 and CDR2 from the germline V gene are SGHTA and FQGNSA. With V trimmed by 5 bases and J by 0 bases, 1 base remained unmatched. The CDR3 has 14 residues. CDR3 DNA: TGTGCCAGCAGCCGGGACAGCTCTGGAAACACCATATATTTT. This sequence encodes CASSRDSSGNTIYF. Full variable domain (missing parts from reference TRBV7-2 and TRBJ1-3): GAGVSQSPSNKVTEKGKDVELRCDPISGHTALYWYRQSLGQGLEFLIYFQGNSAPDKSGLPSDRFSAERTGGSVSTLTIQRTQQEDSAVYLCASSRDSSGNTIYFGEGSWLTVV.

The chain uses TRBV4-1 and TRBJ1-6; tentative D call: TRBD1 (5 bases). This CDR3 has 16 amino acids. CDR1 and CDR2 from the germline V gene are MGHRA and YSYEKL. V lost 0 bases and J 9 bases, leaving 15 bases between the germline ends. The CDR3 reads CASSQDWGKVGSPLHF. DNA for the CDR3: TGCGCCAGCAGCCAAGATTGGGGGAAAGTGGGTTCACCCCTCCACTTT.

This clone was observed a handful of times. The CDR3 sequence: CASSRATGLTYGYTF. The CDR3 DNA reads TGTGCCAGCAGCAGGGCGACAGGGTTAACATATGGCTACACCTTC. The chain uses TRBV28 and TRBJ1-2, with 7 bases aligning to TRBD1. Germline CDR1 is MDHEN and CDR2 is SYDVKM. The CDR3 loop spans 15 amino acids. Trimming removed 6 bases from V and 5 bases from J; junction bases left unmatched: 12.

This rearrangement joins TRBV6-1 to TRBJ1-1, with unresolved D. Trimming left V 7 bases short and J 3 bases short, with 15 bases between. This CDR3 has 14 amino acids. Germline V gene data show CDR1 as MNHNS and CDR2 as SASEGT. The CDR3 spells CASKNAGKDTEAFF. CDR3 sequence (DNA): TGTGCCAGCAAAAACGCGGGTAAGGACACTGAAGCTTTCTTT.

This clone appeared a few times. This sequence joins TRBV10-3 and TRBJ2-5; D possibly uses TRBD1 or TRBD2 (5 bases each). CDR1 ENHRY and CDR2 SYGVKD come from the germline V gene. The CDR3 has 15 residues. Trimming removed 0 bases from V and 5 bases from J, with 13 bases in between. CDR3 sequence: CAISESRGVGETQYF. In DNA form, the CDR3 reads TGTGCCATCAGTGAGTCGCGAGGGGTGGGGGAGACCCAGTACTTC.